The clone carrying this TCR beta chain came up a few times. This entry is derived from a study of blood T cells in healthy people across ages. This CDR3 has 14 residues. V lost 2 bases, J lost 4 bases, and 11 bases lay in between. A sample-barcoded 5' primer and a J-beta primer mix were used in a second PCR of roughly 7 to 11 cycles. TCRdb recomputed calls from the 5' RACE reads with MiXCR, one row per CDR3 protein. The sample has approximately 1,000,000 distinct CDR3 sequences; over 35% are singletons. The sequence derives from an older woman in good health. V usage is TRBV12-3 or TRBV12-4 and J usage is TRBJ1-2; D remains ambiguous. The sample was blood. The DNA of the CDR3 is TGTGCCAGCAGTTTAAGCGCGTGGGGCTATGGCTACACCTTC. This codes for CASSLSAWGYGYTF.